Listed below are T cell receptor beta chains from one sample, sequenced in a study of T cells in tumors after PD-1 blockade. Sequencing used immunoSEQ multiplex PCR; TCRdb keeps in-frame clones, though not all of them. The table has 14,000 or so clones, roughly 80% seen once; the top ten hold around 25%. The sequenced sample was PBMCs, obtained after anti-PD-1 treatment. These receptor sequences come from a human donor with basal cell carcinoma. CDR3s include the opening cysteine and the closing phenylalanine or tryptophan. Fields, in order: J gene, D gene, V gene, CDR3 protein, CDR3 DNA. A D gene is named only where the DNA matches it firmly.

TRBJ2-1 | TRBD2 | TRBV14 | CATRTSGINEQFF | TGTGCCACCCGGACTAGCGGAATCAATGAGCAGTTCTTC
TRBJ1-1 | NA | TRBV25-1 | CASSAGTNTEAFF | TGTGCCAGCAGTGCGGGGACCAACACTGAAGCTTTCTTT
TRBJ2-2 | NA | TRBV11-3 | CASSLNTGDTGELFF | TGTGCCAGCAGCTTAAATACAGGCGACACCGGGGAGCTGTTTTTT
TRBJ2-2 | NA | TRBV5-1 | CASSMETGELFF | TGCGCCAGCAGCATGGAGACCGGGGAGCTGTTTTTT
TRBJ2-7 | TRBD1 | TRBV19 | CASSQQGVGEQYF | TGTGCCAGTAGTCAACAGGGGGTCGGCGAGCAGTACTTC
TRBJ1-1 | NA | TRBV5-1 | CASTTGVMNTEAFF | TGCGCCAGCACAACGGGGGTGATGAACACTGAAGCTTTCTTT
TRBJ2-7 | TRBD1 | TRBV5-1 | CASSPRQGTAYEQYF | TGCGCCAGCAGCCCCCGACAGGGGACAGCCTACGAGCAGTACTTC
TRBJ1-6 | NA | TRBV28 | CASTWYRASPLHF | TGTGCCAGCACCTGGTACAGGGCATCACCCCTCCACTTT
TRBJ1-1 | NA | TRBV9 | CASSVEPAIFTEAFF | TGTGCCAGCAGCGTAGAGCCCGCGATCTTCACTGAAGCTTTCTTT
TRBJ2-7 | TRBD1 | TRBV20-1 | CSASTNRDRVSYEQYF | TGCAGTGCTAGTACCAACCGGGACAGGGTCTCCTACGAGCAGTACTTC